The 2 T cell receptor beta chains reported below all come from one sample, sequenced in a study of blood T cells in healthy people across ages. A second PCR of about 6 to 12 cycles used a sample-barcoded 5' primer and a J-beta primer mix. MiXCR, run by TCRdb on the 5' RACE reads, gives a single entry per CDR3 protein. The table shows approximately 490,000 distinct CDR3 sequences, with under 30% occurring only once. These data are also associated with another study on T cells of mothers and their children.

The specimen sequenced was blood. These receptors originate from a boy aged 10-17 years in good health.

This clonotype was detected ten times or more. The V call is TRBV7-9, the J call TRBJ1-4; D remains ambiguous. Trimming left V 4 bases short and J 0 bases short, with 9 bases between. The CDR3 extends over 15 amino acids. The germline V gene has CDR1 SEHNR and CDR2 FQNEAQ (reference sequence). The CDR3 nucleotides are TGTGCCAGCAGCTCTGGGTCTGCAACTAATGAAAAACTGTTTTTT. It encodes CASSSGSATNEKLFF.

This clonotype turned up a few times. The chain has TRBV7-2 and TRBJ2-1; maybe TRBD2 (6 bases). Trimming stripped 0 bases from V and 8 bases from J, with 14 bases between. The germline V gene has CDR1 SGHTA and CDR2 FQGNSA. This CDR3 region has 15 residues. The CDR3 nucleotides are TGTGCCAGCAGCTTAGCTAGCGGTCCGTACGATGAGCAGTTCTTC. Amino acids: CASSLASGPYDEQFF.